One sample yielded the 21 T cell receptor beta chains listed below, sequenced in a study of T cell responses to AZD1222 COVID-19 vaccine. Using immunoSEQ multiplex PCR, the repertoire was profiled, and TCRdb retains in-frame clones only, with some absent. The sample has about 140,000 clones; 80% to 95% are singletons. Specimen: peripheral blood, collected on day 0 of AZD1222 vaccination. The receptor source for this set is an adult in good health.

The chain combines TRBV27 with TRBJ2-6; D ambiguous. Looked up from germline, CDR1 is MNHEY and CDR2 is SMNVEV (reference sequence). V dropped 1 base and J dropped 2 bases, with 9 bases sitting between them. CDR3 length: 16 amino acids. The chain's CDR3 is CASSLLMGTGANVLTF. In nucleotides, the CDR3 is TGTGCCAGCAGTTTATTAATGGGAACTGGGGCCAACGTCCTGACTTTC.

J is TRBJ1-5 and V is TRBV12-3 or TRBV12-4; no reliable D call. Trimming took off 6 bases at V and 10 bases at J, with 16 bases between the two ends. The CDR3 runs 13 residues. For the CDR3, the DNA is TGTGCCAGCAGCCAAAGGGTTGGGGTCCCCCAGCATTTT. Translation gives CASSQRVGVPQHF.

The rearrangement uses TRBV11-2 and TRBJ2-2; no reliable D call. The ends were cut back, 4 bases at V and 6 bases at J, with 12 bases in the middle. The CDR3 is made up of 14 amino acids. Germline V gene sequence: CDR1 SGHAT, CDR2 FQNNGV. As DNA, the CDR3 is TGTGCCAGCAGCTACCCTCCCGCGCCCGGGGAGCTGTTTTTT. Translating it yields CASSYPPAPGELFF.

This clone has a handful of counts. The rearrangement joins TRBV6-1 to TRBJ1-4, with a tentative D call TRBD1 (6 bases). The CDR3 loop spans 14 amino acids. Germline CDR1 and CDR2: MNHNS and SASEGT. Trimming removed 3 bases from V and 6 bases from J, with 11 bases in between. The CDR3, as DNA: TGTGCCAGCAGTGATAGGGGGGAATATGAAAAACTGTTTTTT. Its translation: CASSDRGEYEKLFF.

J is TRBJ1-1 and V is TRBV5-1; D call uncertain. V shed 4 bases and J shed 6 bases, with 22 bases lying between them. CDR1 and CDR2 (germline): SGHRS, YFSETQ. The CDR3 loop spans 16 amino acids. CDR3 protein: CASSTGVGERVSEAFF. CDR3 coding DNA: TGCGCCAGCAGCACGGGCGTCGGGGAAAGAGTCTCTGAAGCTTTCTTT.

This clone is labeled as medium-sized (0.01 to 0.1%). The rearrangement links TRBV6-1 to TRBJ2-3; TRBD2 aligns across 7 bases. Trimming at V came to 1 base and at J to 4 bases, leaving 5 bases not matched to a gene. In germline, CDR1 is MNHNS, CDR2 SASEGT. This CDR3 spans 15 amino acids. For the CDR3, the DNA is TGTGCCAGCAGTGAAGAGGGAGGGACCCCAGATACGCAGTATTTT. Translating gives CASSEEGGTPDTQYF.

This clone occurred once. The chain is built from TRBV2 and TRBJ2-7; perhaps TRBD1 as D (5 bases). This CDR3 is 12 amino acids long. From germline, CDR1 is SNHLY and CDR2 FYNNEI. Trimming pared 5 bases from V and 3 bases from J, leaving 8 bases between. The CDR3 protein is CASSNQGYEQYF. The CDR3 DNA sequence: TGTGCCAGCAGTAACCAGGGCTACGAGCAGTACTTC.

The gene calls are TRBV7-9 and TRBJ1-5; D gene ambiguous. Germline values: CDR1 SEHNR, CDR2 FQNEAQ (reference sequence). V shed 3 bases and J shed 4 bases, with 4 bases lying between them. This CDR3 has 12 residues. CDR3 amino acids: CASSFRNQPQHF. The CDR3 DNA reads TGTGCCAGCAGCTTTAGAAATCAGCCCCAGCATTTT.

This rearrangement joins TRBV6-1 to TRBJ1-5; the D is unclear. Germline CDR1 reads MNHNS; CDR2 reads SASEGT. This CDR3 region has 15 residues. Trimming shortened V by 3 bases and J by 3 bases, and 12 bases separated the two germline ends. The CDR3 DNA follows: TGTGCCAGCAGTGACCAAGGACGGTACAATCAGCCCCAGCATTTT. Translation: CASSDQGRYNQPQHF.

This chain links TRBV13 with TRBJ2-7; 10 positions match TRBD2. The ends lost 5 bases at V and 5 bases at J; junction bases unmatched: 9. The CDR3 sequence is 15 residues long. Germline V lookup: CDR1 PRHDT, CDR2 FYEKMQ (reference sequence). CDR3 amino acids: CASSPASGSIDEQYF. The CDR3 DNA sequence: TGTGCCAGCAGCCCAGCTAGCGGGAGTATCGACGAGCAGTACTTC.

This chain connects TRBV7-2 to TRBJ1-5; D possibly corresponds to TRBD1 (6 bases). Per the germline V gene, CDR1 is SGHTA and CDR2 is FQGNSA. The CDR3 covers 14 residues. Trimming left V 5 bases short and J 3 bases short, with 11 bases between. The CDR3 spells CASSLTGYNQPQHF. CDR3 DNA: TGTGCCAGCAGCCTGACAGGTTACAATCAGCCCCAGCATTTT.

The gene calls are TRBV11-2 and TRBJ2-2; a weak D match, TRBD1 (7 bases). Germline V lookup: CDR1 SGHAT, CDR2 FQNNGV. V lost 5 bases to trimming and J lost 2 bases, with 12 bases between them. The CDR3 is made up of 15 amino acids. The CDR3 loop is CASSRGTVNTGELFF. CDR3 in DNA: TGTGCCAGCAGCCGCGGGACAGTAAACACCGGGGAGCTGTTTTTT.

The chain recombines TRBV29-1 with TRBJ2-1, with 7 bases lining up with TRBD1. V shed 7 bases, J shed 4 bases, and the junction held 13 bases outside the gene matches. The V gene's germline CDR1 is SQVTM and CDR2 ANQGSEA. CDR3 size: 15 residues. CDR3 nucleotide sequence: TGCAGCGGCCTAGGGGACAGAAGAGTTTACAATGAGCAGTTCTTC. The encoded protein is CSGLGDRRVYNEQFF.

The rearrangement links TRBV10-3 to TRBJ2-6; no clear D. This CDR3 contains 16 residues. The V gene lost 5 bases and the J gene lost 1 base, with 12 bases spanning the gap. The germline V gene has CDR1 ENHRY and CDR2 SYGVKD. The CDR3 DNA reads TGTGCCATCAGTTCCGGCGGACCTTCTGGGGCCAACGTCCTGACTTTC. This gives the protein CAISSGGPSGANVLTF.

The chain carries TRBV21-1 and TRBJ2-2; the table's D call of TRBD2 was not tested on the DNA. TRBV21-1 is given as a pseudogene. The CDR3 consists of 22 residues. The CDR3 protein is CASSKGQRASGSTRLGTGELFF. CDR3 in DNA: TGTGCCAGCAGCAAAGGACAGAGGGCTAGCGGGAGTACCCGTTTGGGCACCGGGGAGCTGTTTTTT.

This clone appeared a single time. This rearrangement joins TRBV9 to TRBJ2-2; D possibly corresponds to TRBD2 (5 bases). The V gene's germline CDR1 is SGDLS and CDR2 YYNGEE. Trimming pared 1 base from V and 3 bases from J, leaving 13 bases between. The CDR3 totals 16 residues. CDR3 in amino acids: CASSVRGLIDTGELFF. In DNA form, the CDR3 reads TGTGCCAGCAGCGTACGGGGTCTTATTGACACCGGGGAGCTGTTTTTT. The full variable domain, completed using reference TRBV9 and TRBJ2-2, is DSGVTQTPKHLITATGQRVTLRCSPRSGDLSVYWYQQSLDQGLQFLIQYYNGEERAKGNILERFSAQQFPDLHSELNLSSLELGDSALYFCASSVRGLIDTGELFFGEGSRLTVL.

The chain combines TRBV19 with TRBJ1-3; D uncertain. Germline V lookup: CDR1 LNHDA, CDR2 SQIVND (reference sequence). Trimming left V 6 bases short and J 0 bases short, with 12 bases between. The CDR3 is 15 amino acids. This CDR3 is CASRTNSGSGNTIYF. In DNA form, the CDR3 reads TGTGCCAGTAGGACAAACAGCGGCTCTGGAAACACCATATATTTT.

This clone was seen once. The chain recombines TRBV9 with TRBJ2-1, with TRBD2 matching over 7 bases. The V and J ends lost 3 bases and 6 bases, in that order; junction bases with no gene match: 9. The germline gives CDR1 SGDLS, CDR2 YYNGEE. The CDR3 has 15 residues. CDR3 coding DNA: TGTGCCAGCAGCGCCAGGCTAGCGGAGTTCAATGAGCAGTTCTTC. This translates into CASSARLAEFNEQFF.

In DNA form, the CDR3 reads TGTGCCAGCTCCCTGACAGGTGAGAGCACTGAAGCTTTCTTT. Protein sequence: CASSLTGESTEAFF. The rearrangement uses TRBV18 and TRBJ1-1; D perhaps matches TRBD1 (6 bases). The length of the CDR3 is 14 residues. Looked up from germline, CDR1 is KGHSH and CDR2 is LQKENI. Trimming removed 6 bases from V and 4 bases from J, with 15 bases in between.

The chain has TRBV28 and TRBJ1-3; D is perhaps TRBD1 (5 bases). Germline-derived CDR1 and CDR2 are MDHEN and SYDVKM. Trimming took off 6 bases at V and 0 bases at J, with 15 bases between the two ends. The CDR3 length is 16 residues. The CDR3, as DNA: TGTGCCAGCAGCCCGAACAGGTTTCCCTCTGGAAACACCATATATTTT. It specifies CASSPNRFPSGNTIYF.

The rearrangement joins TRBV19 to TRBJ2-2, with D perhaps matching TRBD2 (5 bases). The V and J ends lost 1 base and 4 bases respectively, with 13 bases between them. The CDR3 spans 16 residues. Germline CDR1 and CDR2: LNHDA and SQIVND (reference sequence). CDR3 sequence (DNA): TGTGCCAGTAGTATAGGCATCCAGGAGGTCACCGGGGAGCTGTTTTTT. Its translation: CASSIGIQEVTGELFF.